The present T cell receptor (beta chain) was sequenced within a study of blood T cell repertoires in COVID-19. The overall study: There were acute and convalescent COVID-19 samples, and they came from the United States, Italy and Spain.

This clone appeared a few times. Germline V gene sequence: CDR1 SGHTA, CDR2 FQGNSA. CDR3 length: 15 amino acids. V dropped 5 bases and J dropped 5; count of bases not matched to a gene: 4. Method: immunoSEQ multiplex PCR; TCRdb's copy keeps in-frame clones and lacks some. The sample consists of about 30,000 clones, roughly 65% of them appearing once. Input material: peripheral blood. This chain joins TRBV7-2 and TRBJ2-2; 11 bases are shared with TRBD2. This receptor was obtained from a human donor in a cohort sampled during active COVID-19. CDR3 bases: TGTGCCAGCAGCCCGAGACTAGCGGGAACCGGGGAGCTGTTTTTT. Translated, it gives CASSPRLAGTGELFF. Supplemented by reference TRBV7-2 and TRBJ2-2, the full variable domain reads GAGVSQSPSNKVTEKGKDVELRCDPISGHTALYWYRQSLGQGLEFLIYFQGNSAPDKSGLPSDRFSAERTGGSVSTLTIQRTQQEDSAVYLCASSPRLAGTGELFFGEGSRLTVL.